This is a list of T cell receptor beta chains from one sample in a study of T-cell memory formation after mild COVID-19. TCRdb re-called the 5' RACE reads with MiXCR, one entry per CDR3 protein. This table holds approximately 430,000 distinct CDR3 sequences, around 22% found once. Sequenced: PBMCs or a T cell subset sorted from them (not recorded which). The receptors were sampled from an adult woman who had mild COVID-19 (a few samples of this study predate the infection). Cell type and time point are not known. Both conserved end residues are trimmed from each CDR3. Clone size is not always given. Where it is, it says once, few, many or a class for expanded clones.

v_gene: TRBV7-3; j_gene: TRBJ2-7; len: 13; abundance: NA; CDR3aa: ASSSWQAASYEQY
v_gene: TRBV20-1; j_gene: TRBJ1-1; len: 10; abundance: NA; CDR3aa: SASERNTEAF
v_gene: TRBV7-2; j_gene: TRBJ2-5; len: 12; abundance: NA; CDR3aa: ASSLDNFFGTQY
v_gene: TRBV12-3/TRBV12-4; j_gene: TRBJ2-5; len: 14; abundance: few; CDR3aa: ASSLKAGGFQETQY
v_gene: TRBV6-2/TRBV6-3; j_gene: TRBJ1-1; len: 14; abundance: NA; CDR3aa: ASSPHLGRWGTEAF
v_gene: TRBV21-1; j_gene: TRBJ1-3; len: 12; abundance: NA; CDR3aa: ASSAPSAGSTIY
v_gene: TRBV7-3; j_gene: TRBJ2-1; len: 13; abundance: NA; CDR3aa: ASSFRQGGLNEQF
v_gene: TRBV7-6; j_gene: TRBJ2-3; len: 12; abundance: NA; CDR3aa: ASSLAEGSNTQY
v_gene: TRBV5-1; j_gene: TRBJ1-2; len: 13; abundance: once; CDR3aa: ASSPGGTGSYGYT
v_gene: TRBV7-8; j_gene: TRBJ2-7; len: 13; abundance: few; CDR3aa: ASSPEERDYLVQY
v_gene: TRBV6-1; j_gene: TRBJ1-1; len: 12; abundance: few; CDR3aa: ASSEMRGNTEAF
v_gene: TRBV30; j_gene: TRBJ1-1; len: 13; abundance: NA; CDR3aa: AWSALQVRGGEAF
v_gene: TRBV5-6; j_gene: TRBJ2-1; len: 11; abundance: few; CDR3aa: ASSEGSYNEQF
v_gene: TRBV20-1; j_gene: TRBJ1-2; len: 12; abundance: NA; CDR3aa: SARDHNRAYGYT
v_gene: TRBV5-1; j_gene: TRBJ2-6; len: 13; abundance: once; CDR3aa: ASTEGQGRANVLT
v_gene: TRBV14; j_gene: TRBJ2-7; len: 13; abundance: many; CDR3aa: ASSRPGQGYYEQY
v_gene: TRBV6-1; j_gene: TRBJ2-4; len: 12; abundance: few; CDR3aa: ASSPGGFGDIQY
v_gene: TRBV5-4; j_gene: TRBJ2-3; len: 12; abundance: few; CDR3aa: ASSSQGAQDTQY
v_gene: TRBV7-3; j_gene: TRBJ2-2; len: 13; abundance: few; CDR3aa: ASSLLIGGTGELF
v_gene: TRBV24-1; j_gene: TRBJ2-7; len: 10; abundance: NA; CDR3aa: ATSSYETQQY
v_gene: TRBV2; j_gene: TRBJ2-1; len: 14; abundance: NA; CDR3aa: ASSEDAGLAYNEQF
v_gene: TRBV18; j_gene: TRBJ2-2; len: 15; abundance: few; CDR3aa: ASSPAIGIRNTGELF
v_gene: TRBV6-5; j_gene: TRBJ2-1; len: 14; abundance: few; CDR3aa: ASSPGQEYLYNEQF
v_gene: TRBV6-6; j_gene: TRBJ2-7; len: 12; abundance: few; CDR3aa: ATFGGRGSYEQY
v_gene: TRBV6-5; j_gene: TRBJ1-2; len: 11; abundance: NA; CDR3aa: ASREGGWSGYT
v_gene: TRBV24-1; j_gene: TRBJ2-3; len: 14; abundance: NA; CDR3aa: ATSDASGRATDTQY
v_gene: TRBV18; j_gene: TRBJ1-5; len: 12; abundance: NA; CDR3aa: ASSLGGSYQPQH
v_gene: TRBV13; j_gene: TRBJ2-1; len: 11; abundance: few; CDR3aa: ASSGRDSNEQF
v_gene: TRBV7-6; j_gene: TRBJ2-5; len: 12; abundance: NA; CDR3aa: ASSPRDRRETQY
v_gene: TRBV5-5; j_gene: TRBJ2-4; len: 13; abundance: few; CDR3aa: ASSFVSGAKNIQY
v_gene: TRBV30; j_gene: TRBJ2-1; len: 11; abundance: NA; CDR3aa: AWSFIRVNEQF
v_gene: TRBV5-1; j_gene: TRBJ2-3; len: 13; abundance: NA; CDR3aa: ASSLTGGSTDTQY
v_gene: TRBV5-4; j_gene: TRBJ1-1; len: 13; abundance: NA; CDR3aa: ASSHGGQGITEAF
v_gene: TRBV6-5; j_gene: TRBJ2-2; len: 13; abundance: few; CDR3aa: ASSYSSGVTGELF
v_gene: TRBV7-6; j_gene: TRBJ1-6; len: 12; abundance: few; CDR3aa: ASSTQTANSPLH
v_gene: TRBV4-1; j_gene: TRBJ2-1; len: 13; abundance: few; CDR3aa: ASSQPGRIYNEQF
v_gene: TRBV6-5; j_gene: TRBJ2-1; len: 14; abundance: few; CDR3aa: ASSYSYRGNRNEQF
v_gene: TRBV7-2; j_gene: TRBJ1-1; len: 14; abundance: few; CDR3aa: ASSPRGRGPNTEAF
v_gene: TRBV7-9; j_gene: TRBJ2-2; len: 15; abundance: few; CDR3aa: ASSLAVAGIGTGELF
v_gene: TRBV5-1; j_gene: TRBJ2-7; len: 13; abundance: many; CDR3aa: ASTLGASGSYEQY
v_gene: TRBV4-2; j_gene: TRBJ2-7; len: 17; abundance: NA; CDR3aa: ASSQDGGPQITQHYEQY
v_gene: TRBV13; j_gene: TRBJ2-7; len: 11; abundance: NA; CDR3aa: ASSLRQFHEQY
v_gene: TRBV7-2; j_gene: TRBJ2-7; len: 12; abundance: many; CDR3aa: ASSDNWGSYEQY
v_gene: TRBV7-6; j_gene: TRBJ2-3; len: 11; abundance: few; CDR3aa: ASSLALEDTQY
v_gene: TRBV30; j_gene: TRBJ2-1; len: 9; abundance: NA; CDR3aa: AWSFRGEQF
v_gene: TRBV5-6; j_gene: TRBJ2-5; len: 11; abundance: few; CDR3aa: ASTTSDQETQY
v_gene: TRBV27; j_gene: TRBJ2-7; len: 9; abundance: NA; CDR3aa: ASSGTNEQY
v_gene: TRBV24-1; j_gene: TRBJ1-5; len: 11; abundance: NA; CDR3aa: ATSDQEYQPQH
v_gene: TRBV12-3/TRBV12-4; j_gene: TRBJ1-1; len: 13; abundance: NA; CDR3aa: ASSLGGGTHTEAF
v_gene: TRBV12-3/TRBV12-4; j_gene: TRBJ2-1; len: 14; abundance: few; CDR3aa: ASTLRARGGGNEQF
v_gene: TRBV10-3; j_gene: TRBJ2-2; len: 13; abundance: NA; CDR3aa: AISESEGGTGELF
v_gene: TRBV11-2; j_gene: TRBJ1-1; len: 13; abundance: NA; CDR3aa: ASSPGGLMNTEAF
v_gene: TRBV5-1; j_gene: TRBJ1-5; len: 12; abundance: many; CDR3aa: ASSLGVGVQPQH
v_gene: TRBV29-1; j_gene: TRBJ2-5; len: 13; abundance: few; CDR3aa: SVEDWGTGTKTQY